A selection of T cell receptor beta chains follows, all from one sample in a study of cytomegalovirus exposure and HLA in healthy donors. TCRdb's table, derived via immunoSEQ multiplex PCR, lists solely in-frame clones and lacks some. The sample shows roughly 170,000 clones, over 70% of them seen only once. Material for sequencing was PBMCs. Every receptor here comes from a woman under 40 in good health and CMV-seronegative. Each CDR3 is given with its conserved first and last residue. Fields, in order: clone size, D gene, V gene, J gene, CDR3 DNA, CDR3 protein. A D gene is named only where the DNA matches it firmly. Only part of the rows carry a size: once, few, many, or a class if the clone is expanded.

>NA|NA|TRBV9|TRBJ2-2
TGTGCCAGCAGGGTGGGGGCAGGTATCGGGGAGCTGTTTTTT
CASRVGAGIGELFF
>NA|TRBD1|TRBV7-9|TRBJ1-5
TGTGCCAGCAGCTTGATGGGACAGGGGGCGGAGGCCCAGCATTTT
CASSLMGQGAEAQHF
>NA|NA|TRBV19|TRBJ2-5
TGTGCCAGTAGTATAGGCCCCGGACAGCGAGAGACCCAGTACTTC
CASSIGPGQRETQYF
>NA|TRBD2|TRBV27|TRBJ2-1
TGTGCCAGCAGCCGCACACTAGCGTCGTCCTACAATGAGCAGTTCTTC
CASSRTLASSYNEQFF
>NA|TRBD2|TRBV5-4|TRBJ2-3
TGTGCCAGCAGCCTACAGCTCGGGACTAACCTAATCACAGATACGCAGTATTTT
CASSLQLGTNLITDTQYF
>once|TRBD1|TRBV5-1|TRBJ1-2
TGCGCCAGCAGCCGGACAGGGGGAAATGGCTACACCTTC
CASSRTGGNGYTF
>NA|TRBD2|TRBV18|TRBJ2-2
TGTGCCAGCTCCCTAAATAGCGGGGGACCCCTGAACACCGGGGAGCTGTTTTTT
CASSLNSGGPLNTGELFF
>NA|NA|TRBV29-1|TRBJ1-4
TGCAGCGTAGTAGGGAGTAAGAAAAAACTGTTTTTT
CSVVGSKKKLFF
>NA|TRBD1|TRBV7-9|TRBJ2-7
TGTGCCAGCAGCCCCGCCTTAAGGACAGGGCCCTACGAGCAGTACTTC
CASSPALRTGPYEQYF
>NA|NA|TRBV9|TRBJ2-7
TGTGCCAGCAGCGTAGGCGTTAACGACGAGCAGTACTTC
CASSVGVNDEQYF
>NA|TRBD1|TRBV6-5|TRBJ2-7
TGTGCCAGCAGTCCGGACAGGGGGCTGGTGGAGCGGTACTTC
CASSPDRGLVERYF
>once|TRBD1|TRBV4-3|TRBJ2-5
TGCGCCAGCAGCCAAGATCGGCAGGGGGCCGGGGAGACCCAGTACTTC
CASSQDRQGAGETQYF
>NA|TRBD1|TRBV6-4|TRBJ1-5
TGTGCCAGCAGTATTACAGGGGGCAGCAATCAGCCCCAGCATTTT
CASSITGGSNQPQHF
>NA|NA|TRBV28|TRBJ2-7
TGTGCCAGCAGTTTTAGGAACAGCTACGAGCAGTACTTC
CASSFRNSYEQYF
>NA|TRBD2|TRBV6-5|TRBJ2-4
TGTGCAACAACGACTAGCGGGAGGGGTATTCAGTACTTC
CATTTSGRGIQYF
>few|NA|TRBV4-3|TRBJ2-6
TGCGCCAGCAGCCAAGAGACCAGACAGGTTTTCGGCTCTGGGGCCAACGTCCTGACTTTC
CASSQETRQVFGSGANVLTF
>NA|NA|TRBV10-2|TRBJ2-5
TGCGCCAGCAGTGATTCCGGTGGTCCGAGACAGGAAGAAGAGACCCAGTACTTC
CASSDSGGPRQEEETQYF
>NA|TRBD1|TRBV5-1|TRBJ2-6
TGCGCCAGCAGCTTGGGAGGGACAGACACTGGGGCCAACGTCCTGACTTTC
CASSLGGTDTGANVLTF
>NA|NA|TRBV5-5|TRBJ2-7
TGTGCCAGCAGCTTGTTTATGGGGACAATTACCTACGAGCAGTACTTC
CASSLFMGTITYEQYF
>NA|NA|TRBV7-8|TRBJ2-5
TGTGCCAGCAGCTGGGGGGGGGCCGTAGAGACCCAGTACTTC
CASSWGGAVETQYF
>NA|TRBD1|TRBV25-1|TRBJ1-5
TGTGCCAGCAGTGCCCACAGGGGCCAAAATCAGCCCCAGCATTTT
CASSAHRGQNQPQHF
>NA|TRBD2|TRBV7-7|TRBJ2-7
TGTGCTAGCAGCCCAACGACTAGCGGATACGAGCAGTACTTC
CASSPTTSGYEQYF
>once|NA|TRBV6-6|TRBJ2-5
TGTGCCAGCAGTTCTTCTTGGGACTCACAAGAGACCCAGTACTTC
CASSSSWDSQETQYF
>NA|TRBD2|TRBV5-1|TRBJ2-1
TGCGCCAGCAGCACGACATCGGGAGGACTCAACTCCTACAATGAGCAGTTCTTC
CASSTTSGGLNSYNEQFF
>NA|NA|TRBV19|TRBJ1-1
TGTGCCAGCCGACAGCACGGCCTAAGCACTGAAGCTTTCTTT
CASRQHGLSTEAFF
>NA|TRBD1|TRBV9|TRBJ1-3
TGTGCCAGCAGCGTAGGACCCCCCACCGGGACAGGTACTGGAAACACCATATATTTT
CASSVGPPTGTGTGNTIYF
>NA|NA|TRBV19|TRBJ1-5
TGTGCCAGTAGTTTTGACAGCCGGAGCAATCAGCCCCAGCATTTT
CASSFDSRSNQPQHF
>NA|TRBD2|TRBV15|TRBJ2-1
TGTGCCACCAGCATTGGGGGGGTTTCGAATGAGCAGTTCTTC
CATSIGGVSNEQFF
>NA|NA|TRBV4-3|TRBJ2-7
TGCGCCAGCAGCCAAGATCGGTTCCGGGACTACGAGCAGTACTTC
CASSQDRFRDYEQYF
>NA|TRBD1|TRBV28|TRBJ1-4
TGTGCCAGCAGTTTTGACAGGGTGTCGGAAAAACTGTTTTTT
CASSFDRVSEKLFF
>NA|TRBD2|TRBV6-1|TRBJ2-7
TGTGCCAGCACCTTCCTAGCGGGATCCTACGAGCAGTACTTC
CASTFLAGSYEQYF
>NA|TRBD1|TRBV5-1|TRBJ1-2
TGCGCCAGCGGACCGGGACAGGGATCGGATGGCTACACCTTC
CASGPGQGSDGYTF
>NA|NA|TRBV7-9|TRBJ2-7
TGTTCCAGCAGCTTAATTGGTAGCCCCTACGAGCAGTACTTC
CSSSLIGSPYEQYF
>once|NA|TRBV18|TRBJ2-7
TGTGCCAGCTCACCACAGGTCGGGGTCCACGAGCAGTACTTC
CASSPQVGVHEQYF
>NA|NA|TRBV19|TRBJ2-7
TGTGCCAGTAGTATAGTGGGGGCAATGGGCTCCTACGAGCAGTACTTC
CASSIVGAMGSYEQYF
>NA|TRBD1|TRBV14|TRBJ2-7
TGTGCCAGCAGGCCTACGACAGGGGTCCCCTACGAGCAGTACTTC
CASRPTTGVPYEQYF
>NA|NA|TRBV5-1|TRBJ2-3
TGCGCCAGCAGCTTTAAGGGGCCGGCAGATACGCAGTATTTT
CASSFKGPADTQYF
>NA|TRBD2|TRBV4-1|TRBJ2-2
TGCGCCAGCAGCCAAAGAGGACTAGCGGGGAGCACCGGGGAGCTGTTTTTT
CASSQRGLAGSTGELFF
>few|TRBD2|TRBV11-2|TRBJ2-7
TGTGCCAGCAGCACGGGACTAGCGGGCGAGCAGTACTTC
CASSTGLAGEQYF
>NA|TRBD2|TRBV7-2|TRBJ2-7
TGTGCCAGCAGCTTAGGCCCGGGACTAGGAGGCTACGAGCAGTACTTC
CASSLGPGLGGYEQYF
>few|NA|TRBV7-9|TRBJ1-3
TGTTCCAGCAGCTTAGCGTCAGGGTCCGGAAACACCATATATTTT
CSSSLASGSGNTIYF
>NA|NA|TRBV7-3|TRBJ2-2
TGTGCCAGCAGCCAACTATCTCCGGGAGACTACACCGGGGAGCTGTTTTTT
CASSQLSPGDYTGELFF
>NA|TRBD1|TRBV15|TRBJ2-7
TGTGCCACCAGCAGAGGGGGACAGGGCTACGAGCAGTACTTC
CATSRGGQGYEQYF
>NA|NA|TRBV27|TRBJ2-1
TGTGCCAGCAGTTTAGGAGTGGTCCAGCGTGCTTACAATGAGCAGTTCTTC
CASSLGVVQRAYNEQFF
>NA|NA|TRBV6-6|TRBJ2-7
TGTGCCAGCAGTCTGAGCGGGTCCTACGAGCAGTACTTC
CASSLSGSYEQYF
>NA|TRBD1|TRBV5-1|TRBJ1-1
TGCGCCAGCAGCTTGATGACAGGGATAGACACTGAAGCTTTCTTT
CASSLMTGIDTEAFF
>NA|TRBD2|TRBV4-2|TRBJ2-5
TGTGCCAGCAGCCAAGTACTAGCGGGGGTGGAGACCCAGTACTTC
CASSQVLAGVETQYF
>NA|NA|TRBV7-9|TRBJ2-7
TGTGCCAGCAGCTTAGTACCGATTTCCTACGAGCAGTACTTC
CASSLVPISYEQYF
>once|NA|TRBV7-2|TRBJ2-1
TGTGCCAGCAGCTTAGAACGGGGATTCTACAATGAGCAGTTCTTC
CASSLERGFYNEQFF
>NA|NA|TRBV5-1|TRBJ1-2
TGCGCCAGCAGCTTGTGGCAAACTAACTATGGCTACACCTTC
CASSLWQTNYGYTF
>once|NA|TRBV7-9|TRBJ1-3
TGTTCCAGCAGCTTAGTAGTCGGGGACTCTGGAAACACCATATATTTT
CSSSLVVGDSGNTIYF